The present T cell receptor (beta chain) was sequenced within a study of blood T cell repertoires in COVID-19. Background on the study: Samples of COVID-19 (acute and convalescent) were obtained from the United States, Italy and Spain. The analysed material was cDNA or gDNA that came from T cells, B-cell-depleted T cells, or PBMCs.

Profiled with immunoSEQ multiplex PCR; TCRdb holds only in-frame clones, not every one. The table shows approximately 290,000 clones, with around 90% occurring only once. Unmatched junction bases numbered 15, after V lost 8 bases and J lost 8 bases. Germline V gene sequence: CDR1 MNHEY, CDR2 SVGAGI. The CDR3 totals 15 residues. The TCR sequence derives from a man aged 18 to 29 with active or convalescent COVID-19. V and J are TRBV6-5 and TRBJ2-1; 7 bases line up with TRBD2. The material sequenced was peripheral blood. This CDR3 reads CASGWGSLGRDEQFF. The CDR3, as DNA: TGTGCCAGCGGATGGGGGTCCTTAGGGAGGGATGAGCAGTTCTTC.